What follows are 32 T cell receptor beta chains derived from one specimen sequenced in a study of blood T cell repertoires in COVID-19. Clones were sequenced by immunoSEQ multiplex PCR, and TCRdb holds only the in-frame ones, with some missing. Counted here are more than 100,000 clones, around 81% occurring once; the ten biggest clones make up 8% to 9.5%. Sequenced: peripheral blood. The receptor set was obtained from a woman aged 55-75 years with active or convalescent COVID-19.

On this clone itself: One end of the junction varies from germline; a read error may be responsible. J is TRBJ1-5 and V is TRBV6-5, with D maybe TRBD1 (6 bases). Germline V gene data show CDR1 as MNHEY and CDR2 as SVGAGI. The CDR3 consists of 14 residues. The CDR3, as DNA: TGTGTCAGCAGCTCCCAGGGGAGGGATAAGCCCCAGCATTTT. Translating gives CVSSSQGRDKPQHF.

The V call is TRBV10-3, the J call TRBJ1-5; D is unclear. The ends were cut back, 2 bases at V and 3 bases at J, with 8 bases in the middle. The CDR3 runs to 14 residues. The germline V gene encodes CDR1 ENHRY and CDR2 SYGVKD. In DNA form, the CDR3 reads TGTGCCATCAGTGAGGGGCAGAACAATCAGCCCCAGCATTTT. Protein sequence: CAISEGQNNQPQHF.

This clone was recorded a few times. The rearrangement joins TRBV10-3 to TRBJ1-1, with a possible D match to TRBD1 (6 bases). The CDR3 has 14 residues. Germline V lookup: CDR1 ENHRY, CDR2 SYGVKD. Trimming took 2 bases from V and 1 from J, leaving 8 bases between them. The CDR3 nucleotides are TGTGCCATCAGTGAGCAGGGGACGAACACTGAAGCTTTCTTT. This codes for CAISEQGTNTEAFF.

The chain has TRBV6-1 and TRBJ2-1, with no clear D. The germline V gene encodes CDR1 MNHNS and CDR2 SASEGT. The CDR3 runs 13 residues. Trimming stripped 2 bases from V and 6 bases from J, with 8 bases between. The CDR3 protein is CASSELLINEQFF. CDR3 DNA: TGTGCCAGCAGTGAATTACTGATCAATGAGCAGTTCTTC.

This chain links TRBV15 with TRBJ1-5; 10 nucleotides agree with TRBD1. The CDR3 is 14 residues long. The V segment lost 9 bases and the J segment 7 bases; nucleotides outside the gene matches: 9. CDR1 LNHNV and CDR2 YYDKDF come from the germline V gene (reference sequence). CDR3 nucleotide sequence: TGTGCCACGAGACAGGGGGCGAGGGAGCAGCCCCAGCATTTT. Its translation: CATRQGAREQPQHF.

V usage is TRBV18 and J usage is TRBJ1-2; perhaps TRBD1 as D (5 bases). The V end lost 6 bases, the J end lost 5 bases, and 13 bases lay between the germline ends. CDR1 KGHSH and CDR2 LQKENI come from the germline V gene. The CDR3 sequence is 13 residues long. The CDR3 spells CASSLSREYGYTF. For the CDR3, the DNA is TGTGCCAGCTCCCTAAGCAGGGAATATGGCTACACCTTC. Combining the CDR3 with reference TRBV18 and TRBJ1-2 gives the whole variable domain NAGVMQNPRHLVRRRGQEARLRCSPMKGHSHVYWYRQLPEEGLKFMVYLQKENIIDESGMPKERFSAEFPKEGPSILRIQQVVRGDSAAYFCASSLSREYGYTFGSGTRLTVV.

This rearrangement joins TRBV3-1 (or the pseudogene TRBV3-2) to TRBJ2-1, with 9 bases aligning to TRBD1. The germline V gene has CDR1 LGHDT and CDR2 YNNKEL (reference sequence). With 3 bases clipped from V and 5 bases from J, the junction kept 5 bases outside the gene matches. The CDR3 has 15 residues. The CDR3 DNA reads as TGTGCCAGCAGCCAGGGGACAGGGAGTCACAATGAGCAGTTCTTC. As protein: CASSQGTGSHNEQFF.

The CDR3 sequence is CASSGTGLMGTGELFF. CDR3 nucleotides: TGTGCCAGCAGCGGCACAGGGTTGATGGGAACCGGGGAGCTGTTTTTT. The chain links TRBV7-2 to TRBJ2-2; maybe TRBD1 (6 bases). Germline assignment: CDR1 SGHTA and CDR2 FQGNSA. The CDR3 contains 16 residues. Trimming cost V 5 bases and J 5 bases, with 18 bases left between them.

This chain links TRBV5-1 with TRBJ2-1; possibly TRBD2 for D (5 bases). The germline V and J ends were trimmed by 7 bases and 8 bases, with 22 bases remaining between them. This CDR3 is 15 amino acids long. CDR1 and CDR2 (germline): SGHRS, YFSETQ. CDR3 DNA sequence: TGCGCCAGCGGGGTGAGAGGGTTTTCGCCGGATGAGCAGTTCTTC. It specifies CASGVRGFSPDEQFF. Based on the CDR3 plus reference TRBV5-1 and TRBJ2-1, the full variable domain is KAGVTQTPRYLIKTRGQQVTLSCSPISGHRSVSWYQQTPGQGLQFLFEYFSETQRNKGNFPGRFSGRQFSNSRSEMNVSTLELGDSALYLCASGVRGFSPDEQFFGPGTRLTVL.

J is TRBJ1-2 and V is TRBV6-2 or TRBV6-3; the D gene is possibly TRBD1 (5 bases). There are 15 residues in the CDR3. Trimming cost V 5 bases and J 2 bases, with 15 bases left between them. CDR1 MNHEY and CDR2 SVGEGT come from the germline V gene. The CDR3 loop reads CASSNGHLTNYGYTF. CDR3 in DNA: TGTGCCAGCAGTAATGGACATCTTACCAACTATGGCTACACCTTC.

This clone was seen a few times. The chain carries TRBV27 and TRBJ1-4; D is undetermined. CDR3 length: 15 residues. Trimming stripped 0 bases from V and 7 bases from J, with 12 bases between. Germline lookup yields CDR1 MNHEY and CDR2 SMNVEV (reference sequence). CDR3 sequence (DNA): TGTGCCAGCAGTTTATCTTGGAGGGATGGTGAAAAACTGTTTTTT. It codes for CASSLSWRDGEKLFF.

The chain joins TRBV7-2 to TRBJ2-3; 8 nucleotides align to TRBD2. CDR1 is SGHTA and CDR2 is FQGNSA in the germline V gene. V was pared by 5 bases and J by 0 bases, with 7 bases of the junction left unmatched. This CDR3 is built from 16 residues. CDR3: CASSPAGTRSTDTQYF. CDR3 coding DNA: TGTGCCAGCAGCCCCGCCGGGACTAGAAGCACAGATACGCAGTATTTT.

In its sample, this clone was seen once. This chain connects TRBV18 to TRBJ1-5, with a possible D match to TRBD1 (5 bases). In germline, CDR1 is KGHSH, CDR2 LQKENI. The CDR3 extends over 15 amino acids. Trimming pared 0 bases from V and 3 bases from J, leaving 9 bases between. The CDR3 nucleotides read TGTGCCAGCTCACCACCTCCGGGGGTCAATCAGCCCCAGCATTTT. It specifies CASSPPPGVNQPQHF.

This clone was recorded only once. The chain recombines TRBV6-6 with TRBJ2-7; TRBD2 matches at 8 bases. The CDR3 extends over 14 amino acids. From germline, CDR1 is MNHNY and CDR2 SVGAGI (reference sequence). V lost 6 bases and J lost 4; bases outside the gene matches: 8. The CDR3 protein is CASSPGLGSYEQYF. The CDR3, as DNA: TGTGCCAGCAGCCCGGGACTAGGGAGTTACGAGCAGTACTTC.

The J gene is TRBJ2-2, the V gene TRBV6-5, with D possibly being TRBD2 (5 bases). Trimming removed 8 bases from V and 3 bases from J, with 13 bases in between. Germline V gives CDR1 MNHEY, CDR2 SVGAGI. This CDR3 has 14 residues. CDR3 protein: CASFGRADTGELFF. In DNA, the CDR3 is TGTGCCAGCTTTGGTCGAGCGGACACCGGGGAGCTGTTTTTT.

The rearrangement joins TRBV14 to TRBJ2-2; a possible D gene is TRBD1 (6 bases). CDR1 and CDR2 (germline): SGHDN, FVKESK. This CDR3 is built from 13 residues. Trimming took off 5 bases at V and 7 bases at J, with 11 bases between the two ends. The chain's CDR3 is CASSSTGFGELFF. CDR3 coding DNA: TGTGCCAGCAGCTCTACAGGGTTCGGGGAGCTGTTTTTT.

The rearrangement joins TRBV6-6 to TRBJ2-2, with 15 positions matching TRBD2. CDR1 and CDR2 from the germline V gene are MNHNY and SVGAGI (reference sequence). This CDR3 comprises 18 residues. Losses at the gene ends were 5 bases for V and 4 bases for J; bases not matched to a gene: 8. In nucleotides, the CDR3 is TGTGCCAGCAGTCGCCGGACTAGCGGGGGGGCTGGCACCGGGGAGCTGTTTTTT. Translation gives CASSRRTSGGAGTGELFF.

In DNA form, the CDR3 reads TGTGCCAGCAGCTTGAAGCCCGGAACTAGCGTGCAGTACGTC. Amino acid sequence: CASSLKPGTSVQYV. The J gene is TRBJ2-7, the V gene TRBV5-6; 7 bases fit TRBD2. There are 14 residues in the CDR3. Germline lookup yields CDR1 SGHDT and CDR2 YYEEEE. Unmatched junction bases numbered 10, after V lost 1 base and J lost 9 bases.

The chain links TRBV19 to TRBJ1-2; D possibly corresponds to TRBD1 (6 bases). CDR1 is LNHDA, CDR2 SQIVND, per germline (reference sequence). The CDR3 is 14 residues long. Trimming removed 4 bases from V and 6 bases from J, with 15 bases in between. Here the CDR3 DNA reads TGTGCCAGTAGTAGCGGCAGCGGGGACAATGGCTACACCTTC. Residues: CASSSGSGDNGYTF.

V usage is TRBV6-2 or TRBV6-3 and J usage is TRBJ2-1, with D tentatively TRBD2 (5 bases). From germline, CDR1 is MNHEY and CDR2 SVGEGT. V was shortened by 6 bases and J by 10 bases, with 10 bases between the two germline ends. The CDR3 is 11 residues long. CDR3 sequence reads: CASSLREEQFF. The DNA of the CDR3 is TGTGCCAGCAGCCTCCGGGAAGAGCAGTTCTTC.

The J gene is TRBJ1-2, the V gene TRBV20-1; TRBD1 might be the D (6 bases). The CDR3 length is 11 residues. Germline assignment: CDR1 DFQATT and CDR2 SNEGSKA (reference sequence). V was shortened by 7 bases and J by 4 bases, with 10 bases between the two germline ends. This chain's CDR3 is CSGRTAYGYTF. CDR3 DNA: TGCAGTGGGCGGACAGCCTATGGCTACACCTTC.

The V and J genes are TRBV3-1 (or the pseudogene TRBV3-2) and TRBJ1-2; D gene ambiguous. The V end was cut by 6 bases, the J end by 9 bases, with 14 bases between. This CDR3 comprises 12 residues. Germline CDR1 and CDR2: LGHDT and YNNKEL (reference sequence). The CDR3 coding sequence is TGTGCCAGCAGTCAACCGGCAGGTAGCTACACCTTC. Protein sequence: CASSQPAGSYTF.

This chain joins TRBV11-2 and TRBJ1-2, with unresolved D. V shed 2 bases and J shed 0 bases, with 7 bases lying between them. Looked up from germline, CDR1 is SGHAT and CDR2 is FQNNGV. CDR3 size: 14 residues. The CDR3 sequence: CASSLTGSNYGYTF. For the CDR3, the DNA is TGTGCCAGCAGCTTAACCGGGTCTAACTATGGCTACACCTTC. Based on the CDR3 plus reference TRBV11-2 and TRBJ1-2, the full variable domain is EAGVAQSPRYKIIEKRQSVAFWCNPISGHATLYWYQQILGQGPKLLIQFQNNGVVDDSQLPKDRFSAERLKGVDSTLKIQPAKLEDSAVYLCASSLTGSNYGYTFGSGTRLTVV.

The chain uses TRBV5-1 and TRBJ1-1; TRBD1 matches at 11 bases. Germline CDR1 is SGHRS and CDR2 is YFSETQ. This CDR3 contains 16 residues. V lost 4 bases and J lost 5; bases outside the gene matches: 10. The chain's CDR3 is CASSPSGTGGGTEAFF. The CDR3 DNA is TGCGCCAGCAGCCCCAGCGGGACAGGGGGGGGTACTGAAGCTTTCTTT.

The CDR3 spells CASNGREGTDTQYF. CDR3 DNA: TGTGCCAGCAATGGCAGGGAGGGCACAGATACGCAGTATTTT. This chain connects TRBV6-5 to TRBJ2-3; D perhaps matches TRBD2 (6 bases). Between the trimmed V and J ends, which lost 7 bases and 1 base, there was a span of 12 bases. Germline CDR1 is MNHEY and CDR2 is SVGAGI. The CDR3 is 14 residues long.

The chain carries TRBV9 and TRBJ1-1; TRBD1 matches 8 bases. V lost 2 bases to trimming and J lost 4 bases; unmatched junction nucleotides: 4. Germline CDR1 reads SGDLS; CDR2 reads YYNGEE. CDR3 length: 14 amino acids. CDR3 sequence: CASSVGQEGTEAFF. CDR3 in DNA: TGTGCCAGCAGCGTGGGACAGGAGGGCACTGAAGCTTTCTTT.

The chain recombines TRBV11-2 with TRBJ1-1; unclear D gene. Per germline, CDR1 SGHAT and CDR2 FQNNGV. The V end lost 1 base, the J end lost 0 bases, and 6 bases lay between the germline ends. This CDR3 region has 14 residues. The CDR3 DNA is TGTGCCAGCAGCTTAGGTCTTATGAACACTGAAGCTTTCTTT. Translated: CASSLGLMNTEAFF.

The chain recombines TRBV28 with TRBJ1-4; a possible D gene is TRBD1 (5 bases). The germline V gene has CDR1 MDHEN and CDR2 SYDVKM. V was shortened by 2 bases and J by 5 bases, with 9 bases between the two germline ends. The CDR3 spans 14 residues. The CDR3 protein is CASSLKSGNEKLFF. The CDR3 DNA reads as TGTGCCAGCAGTTTAAAGTCAGGGAATGAAAAACTGTTTTTT.

This clone showed up just once. This chain uses TRBV7-9 with TRBJ2-7; 11 bases fit TRBD2. Looked up from germline, CDR1 is SEHNR and CDR2 is FQNEAQ (reference sequence). V dropped 3 bases and J dropped 2; count of bases not matched to a gene: 3. This CDR3 has 15 amino acids. CDR3 loop: CASSLILAGAYEQYF. The CDR3 DNA is TGTGCCAGCAGCTTGATACTAGCGGGAGCCTACGAGCAGTACTTC. The full variable domain, its missing parts supplied by reference TRBV7-9 and TRBJ2-7, is DTGVSQNPRHKITKRGQNVTFRCDPISEHNRLYWYRQTLGQGPEFLTYFQNEAQLEKSRLLSDRFSAERPKGSFSTLEIQRTEQGDSAMYLCASSLILAGAYEQYFGPGTRLTVT.

The CDR3: CASRVEGTVPYEQYF. The DNA of the CDR3 is TGTGCCAGCAGAGTCGAAGGGACAGTCCCCTACGAGCAGTACTTC. This rearrangement joins TRBV27 to TRBJ2-7, with TRBD1 matching 7 bases. Germline V gene lookup returns CDR1 MNHEY and CDR2 SMNVEV (reference sequence). CDR3 length equals 15 residues. With 6 bases clipped from V and 2 bases from J, the junction kept 10 bases outside the gene matches.

The CDR3 spells CSVDTGGGQPQHF. The CDR3 DNA is TGCAGCGTTGACACCGGGGGTGGTCAGCCCCAGCATTTT. This chain joins TRBV29-1 and TRBJ1-5; D is possibly TRBD1 (5 bases). The germline CDR1 and CDR2 sequences are SQVTM and ANQGSEA. V dropped 3 bases and J dropped 6 bases, with 12 bases sitting between them. The CDR3 sequence is 13 residues long.

The chain uses TRBV19 and TRBJ1-2, with no clear D. Germline CDR1 reads LNHDA; CDR2 reads SQIVND (reference sequence). V was shortened by 3 bases and J by 7 bases, with 12 bases between the two germline ends. This CDR3 comprises 13 residues. DNA for the CDR3: TGTGCCAGTAGTATGTCAACAGTAGGTGGCTACACCTTC. Translating gives CASSMSTVGGYTF.